Listed below are T cell receptor beta chains from one sample, sequenced in a study of cytomegalovirus exposure and HLA in healthy donors. The assay was immunoSEQ multiplex PCR, and TCRdb's table has in-frame clones only and misses some. This table has around 70,000 clones, about 95% appearing once. Material for sequencing was PBMCs. These receptors originate from a woman younger than 30 in good health and CMV-seronegative. CDR3s include the opening cysteine and the closing phenylalanine or tryptophan. A D gene is named only where the DNA matches it firmly. Part of the rows lack a size; the others show once, few, many or a class for expanded clones.

CDR3: CASSTRQGNSGNTIYF
DNA: TGTGCCAGCAGCACTCGACAGGGAAACTCTGGAAACACCATATATTTT
V: TRBV5-5
J: TRBJ1-3
D: TRBD1
size: NA

CDR3: CASSVAGGQETQYF
DNA: TGTGCCAGCAGCGTAGCTGGCGGACAAGAGACCCAGTACTTC
V: TRBV9
J: TRBJ2-5
D: NA
size: NA

CDR3: CASSISTDTQYF
DNA: TGTGCCAGCAGCATATCCACAGATACGCAGTATTTT
V: TRBV5-6
J: TRBJ2-3
D: NA
size: NA

CDR3: CASSSRQGGGNTIYF
DNA: TGTGCCAGCAGCTCCAGACAGGGGGGAGGAAACACCATATATTTT
V: TRBV7-2
J: TRBJ1-3
D: TRBD1
size: NA

CDR3: CSVQGTGNTEAFF
DNA: TGCAGCGTCCAGGGGACAGGAAACACTGAAGCTTTCTTT
V: TRBV29-1
J: TRBJ1-1
D: TRBD1
size: NA

CDR3: CASSVQTGTGELFF
DNA: TGTGCCAGCAGCGTTCAAACAGGGACCGGGGAGCTGTTTTTT
V: TRBV9
J: TRBJ2-2
D: NA
size: NA

CDR3: CASSLDITSVPDTQYF
DNA: TGTGCCAGCAGCTTAGATATAACTAGCGTGCCGGATACGCAGTATTTT
V: TRBV11-2
J: TRBJ2-3
D: TRBD2
size: NA

CDR3: CASSSGFAGLPSYNEQFF
DNA: TGCGCCAGCAGCTCCGGCTTTGCTGGACTGCCCTCCTACAATGAGCAGTTCTTC
V: TRBV4-1
J: TRBJ2-1
D: NA
size: NA

CDR3: CASSPVPDQPQHF
DNA: TGTGCCAGCAGCCCCGTCCCCGATCAGCCCCAGCATTTT
V: TRBV7-3
J: TRBJ1-5
D: NA
size: NA

CDR3: CASSVRDNYGYTF
DNA: TGTGCCAGCAGTGTTCGGGATAACTATGGCTACACCTTC
V: TRBV6-1
J: TRBJ1-2
D: NA
size: NA

CDR3: CASSTGQLGYTF
DNA: TGTGCCAGCAGTACCGGACAACTTGGCTACACCTTC
V: TRBV6-6
J: TRBJ1-2
D: NA
size: NA

CDR3: CAWSVRAGFHGYTF
DNA: TGTGCCTGGAGTGTACGGGCAGGGTTCCATGGCTACACCTTC
V: TRBV30
J: TRBJ1-2
D: NA
size: NA

CDR3: CASIISDRVGSPLHF
DNA: TGTGCCAGCATTATTTCTGACAGGGTTGGTTCACCCCTCCACTTT
V: TRBV28
J: TRBJ1-6
D: TRBD1
size: NA

CDR3: CASSHIRGFYGYTF
DNA: TGTGCCAGCAGCCACATCCGGGGTTTCTATGGCTACACCTTC
V: TRBV5-6
J: TRBJ1-2
D: NA
size: NA

CDR3: CASSARQGPLFF
DNA: TGTGCCAGCAGTGCCAGACAGGGACCACTGTTTTTT
V: TRBV6-5
J: TRBJ1-4
D: TRBD1
size: NA

CDR3: CASSLVGTGNSPLHF
DNA: TGCGCCAGCAGCTTGGTTGGGACAGGGAATTCACCCCTCCACTTT
V: TRBV5-1
J: TRBJ1-6
D: TRBD1
size: NA

CDR3: CASGLSLQGMNTEAFF
DNA: TGTGCTAGTGGTTTGTCCTTACAGGGTATGAACACTGAAGCTTTCTTT
V: TRBV12-5
J: TRBJ1-1
D: NA
size: NA

CDR3: CASSLRQDSPLHF
DNA: TGTGCCAGTAGTCTACGACAAGATTCACCCCTCCACTTT
V: TRBV19
J: TRBJ1-6
D: NA
size: few

CDR3: CASILSGNNEKLFF
DNA: TGTGCCAGCATCCTATCGGGGAATAATGAAAAACTGTTTTTT
V: TRBV6-6
J: TRBJ1-4
D: NA
size: NA

CDR3: CASSLVLLDRSPDTQYF
DNA: TGTGCCAGCAGTTTAGTTTTACTGGACAGGTCCCCAGATACGCAGTATTTT
V: TRBV28
J: TRBJ2-3
D: TRBD1
size: NA